This note documents a single T cell receptor beta chain sequence. Antigen specificity is unknown. This entry is derived from a study of T cell responses to AZD1222 COVID-19 vaccine. The protocol was immunoSEQ multiplex PCR, while the TCRdb copy is restricted to in-frame clones and leaves out a portion. The sample contains tens of thousands of clones, 85% to 90% of which appear only once. Findings and limits, study-wide: Of the AZD1222 recipients, only 5 or 6 were seropositive at baseline. A reported finding is that nearly half of spike-specific TCRs target unmutated variant regions.

The source of this sequence is an adult who received the AZD1222 COVID-19 vaccine. The source was peripheral blood, collected 28 days after the second AZD1222 dose.

CDR3 DNA: TGCGCCAGCAGCCTGGACAGGGTGGGGTTTCTAACTAACTATGGCTACACCTTC. It yields the protein CASSLDRVGFLTNYGYTF. J is TRBJ1-2 and V is TRBV5-1; 8 bases map to TRBD1. V shed 4 bases, J shed 0 bases, and the junction held 14 bases outside the gene matches. The CDR3 runs to 18 residues. The germline CDR1 and CDR2 sequences are SGHRS and YFSETQ.